Below are 12 T cell receptor beta chains sequenced from a single sample in a study of blood T cell repertoires in COVID-19. Sequencing used immunoSEQ multiplex PCR; TCRdb keeps in-frame clones, though not all of them. The sample lists around 190,000 clones, roughly 84% occurring once. Sequencing was carried out using peripheral blood. These receptors were taken from a man between 45 and 60 years old with COVID-19, enrolled during active disease.

The chain joins TRBV10-1 to TRBJ2-3; TRBD1 agrees at 10 bases. This CDR3 region has 17 residues. With V trimmed by 3 bases and J by 0 bases, 6 bases remained unmatched. Germline lookup yields CDR1 WNHNN and CDR2 SYGVQD (reference sequence). The CDR3 region has the DNA TGCGCCAGCAGTGAAGGGACAGGGGCGATCAGCACAGATACGCAGTATTTT. Translation: CASSEGTGAISTDTQYF.

The chain recombines TRBV2 with TRBJ2-7, with D perhaps matching TRBD1 (6 bases). The V gene lost 6 bases and the J gene lost 2 bases, with 14 bases spanning the gap. The CDR3 totals 14 residues. CDR1 and CDR2 from the germline V gene are SNHLY and FYNNEI. The CDR3 here is CASRPPGQPYEQYF. The CDR3 coding sequence is TGTGCCAGCAGACCACCGGGACAACCCTACGAGCAGTACTTC.

With respect to this clone: Other DNA sequences within the sample encode an identical CDR3. The chain uses TRBV5-4 and TRBJ2-7; 10 nucleotides match TRBD2. Trimming cost V 4 bases and J 0 bases; bases outside gene matches: 7. The CDR3 spans 16 residues. Germline-derived CDR1 and CDR2 are SGHNT and YYREEE (reference sequence). In nucleotides, the CDR3 is TGTGCCAGCAGCGTAGCCCCTAGCGGGAGCTCCTACGAGCAGTACTTC. As protein: CASSVAPSGSSYEQYF.

The chain is built from TRBV3-1 (or the pseudogene TRBV3-2) and TRBJ2-1; 7 nucleotides match TRBD1. The V gene's germline CDR1 is LGHDT and CDR2 YNNKEL (reference sequence). Unmatched junction bases numbered 7, after V lost 4 bases and J lost 7 bases. This CDR3 is 14 amino acids long. Here the CDR3 reads CASSRLAGGNEQFF. The CDR3 bases are TGTGCCAGCAGCCGTTTGGCAGGGGGAAATGAGCAGTTCTTC.

The chain joins TRBV7-9 to TRBJ2-5; 10 nucleotides agree with TRBD1. J was trimmed by 5 bases and V by 5 bases; bases with no gene match: 11. Germline V gene lookup returns CDR1 SEHNR and CDR2 FQNEAQ (reference sequence). This CDR3 comprises 16 residues. The DNA for the CDR3 is TGTGCCAGCAGCCATCAGACAGGGGGCGAGGGGGAGACCCAGTACTTC. Protein sequence: CASSHQTGGEGETQYF.

The chain links TRBV7-8 to TRBJ2-3; D uncertain. This CDR3 is built from 12 residues. V lost 5 bases to trimming and J lost 6 bases, with 9 bases between them. Germline CDR1 and CDR2: SGHVS and FQNEAQ. Written as DNA, the CDR3 is TGTGCCAGCAGCGCCTACGGGGATACGCAGTATTTT. It specifies CASSAYGDTQYF.

The rearrangement uses TRBV27 and TRBJ2-3; 12 bases fit TRBD2. The germline V gene encodes CDR1 MNHEY and CDR2 SMNVEV (reference sequence). V shed 1 base, J shed 7 bases, and the junction held 9 bases outside the gene matches. This CDR3 is 17 amino acids long. The CDR3 sequence is CASSLWLAGGPSNTQYF. DNA of the CDR3: TGTGCCAGCAGTTTATGGCTAGCGGGAGGGCCTTCGAATACGCAGTATTTT.

The CDR3 spells CASSLEGNTEAFF. The DNA of the CDR3 is TGTGCCAGCAGCTTAGAGGGGAACACTGAAGCTTTCTTT. The chain has TRBV6-5 and TRBJ1-1; D remains unclear. Germline-derived CDR1 and CDR2 are MNHEY and SVGAGI. V gave up 6 bases and J gave up 1 base, with 9 bases separating them. The CDR3 runs 13 residues.

The rearrangement uses TRBV10-3 and TRBJ2-3; 13 bases line up with TRBD2. CDR3 length: 15 amino acids. J was trimmed by 3 bases and V by 9 bases; bases with no gene match: 6. Per the germline V gene, CDR1 is ENHRY and CDR2 is SYGVKD. This CDR3 reads CAMAPGLAGTDTQYF. CDR3 DNA sequence: TGTGCCATGGCGCCGGGACTAGCGGGGACAGATACGCAGTATTTT.

The CDR3 DNA reads TGTGCCAGCTCACCGCTGCAGGGTCAGCAGTACTTC. It yields the protein CASSPLQGQQYF. The chain recombines TRBV18 with TRBJ2-7; maybe TRBD1 (5 bases). V was trimmed by 3 bases and J by 8 bases, leaving 11 bases between them. This CDR3 region has 12 residues. Germline CDR1 KGHSH, CDR2 LQKENI.

V and J are TRBV19 and TRBJ2-3; 10 bases agree with TRBD1. V was pared by 0 bases and J by 1 base, with 1 base of the junction left unmatched. Germline assignment: CDR1 LNHDA and CDR2 SQIVND (reference sequence). This CDR3 has 16 residues. The CDR3 region has the DNA TGTGCCAGTAGTATAGATGGGACAGGGGGCACAGATACGCAGTATTTT. It yields the protein CASSIDGTGGTDTQYF.

The chain carries TRBV29-1 and TRBJ2-3; D not resolved. Germline loops: CDR1 SQVTM, CDR2 ANQGSEA. The germline V and J ends were trimmed by 6 bases and 2 bases, with 6 bases remaining between them. This CDR3 comprises 11 residues. The CDR3 DNA sequence: TGCAGCGTGGAGAACACAGATACGCAGTATTTT. It is translated as CSVENTDTQYF.